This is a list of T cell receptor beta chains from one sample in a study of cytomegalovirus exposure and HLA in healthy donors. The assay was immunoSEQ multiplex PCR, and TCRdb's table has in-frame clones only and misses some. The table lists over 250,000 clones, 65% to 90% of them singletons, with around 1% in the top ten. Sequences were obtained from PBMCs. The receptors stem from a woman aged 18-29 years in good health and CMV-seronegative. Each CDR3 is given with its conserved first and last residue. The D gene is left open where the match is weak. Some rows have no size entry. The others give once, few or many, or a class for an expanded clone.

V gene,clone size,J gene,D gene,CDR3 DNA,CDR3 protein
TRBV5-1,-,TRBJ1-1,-,TGCGCCAGCAGCTCCCTCCTCGGGGGTATGGGACAAGCTTTCTTT,CASSSLLGGMGQAFF
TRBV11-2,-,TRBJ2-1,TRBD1,TGTGCCAGCAGCTCCGGGACAGGGGGCAATGAGCAGTTCTTC,CASSSGTGGNEQFF
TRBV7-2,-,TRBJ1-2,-,TGTGCCAGCAGCTTAGAAGGAGTGCCCTATGGCTACACCTTC,CASSLEGVPYGYTF
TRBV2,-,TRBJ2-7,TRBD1,TGTGCCAGCACCCGGACAGGGTACTACGAGCAGTACTTC,CASTRTGYYEQYF
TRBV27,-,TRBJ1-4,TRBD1,TGTGCCAGCAGCCGGGACAGGGGGGGGGAAGACGAAAAACTGTTTTTT,CASSRDRGGEDEKLFF
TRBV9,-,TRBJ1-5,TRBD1,TGTGCCAGCAGCGTCGGGACAGCGAATCAGCCCCAGCATTTT,CASSVGTANQPQHF
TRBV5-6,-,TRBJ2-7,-,TGTGCCAGCAGCTTGTCCGCAGGCTCCTACGAGCAGTACTTC,CASSLSAGSYEQYF
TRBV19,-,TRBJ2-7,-,TGTGCCAGTAGTATTGACAGTTCCCACGAGCAGTACTTC,CASSIDSSHEQYF
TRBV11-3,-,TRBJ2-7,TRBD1,TGTGCCAGCAGCCTGGACAGGGAGGATTACGAGCAGTACTTC,CASSLDREDYEQYF
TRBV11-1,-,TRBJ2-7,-,TGTGCCAGCAGCTTAGGGTCAAGCGGGCAGTACTTC,CASSLGSSGQYF
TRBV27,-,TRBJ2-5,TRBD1,TGTGCCAGCAGTTTATGGACAGGGTCCGAAGAGACCCAGTACTTC,CASSLWTGSEETQYF
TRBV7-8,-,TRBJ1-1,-,TGTGCCAGCAGCTTACCCAGGGGCTCTGAAGCTTTCTTT,CASSLPRGSEAFF
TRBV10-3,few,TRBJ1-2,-,TGTGCCATCACCCTGGACAGAGGATCCTATGGCTACACCTTC,CAITLDRGSYGYTF
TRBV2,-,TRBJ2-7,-,TGTGCCAGCAGCGAGGTCCCCGGCGGCGAGCAGTACTTC,CASSEVPGGEQYF
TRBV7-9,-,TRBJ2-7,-,TGTGCCAGCAGCAACTCCGGGACTTTACCCGAGCAGTACTTC,CASSNSGTLPEQYF
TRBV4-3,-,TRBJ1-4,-,TGCGCCAGCAGCCAAGAGTCACAGGGAGACGATGAAAAACTGTTTTTT,CASSQESQGDDEKLFF
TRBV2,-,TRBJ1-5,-,TGTGCCAGCAGTGAAGGTGCGGAACAGCCCCAGCATTTT,CASSEGAEQPQHF
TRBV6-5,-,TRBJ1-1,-,TGTGCCAGCAGTTCCGACAGGGAAGCTTTCTTT,CASSSDREAFF
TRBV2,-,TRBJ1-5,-,TGTGCCAGCAGTGAAAGGGGTGGTCTTAGCAATCAGCCCCAGCATTTT,CASSERGGLSNQPQHF
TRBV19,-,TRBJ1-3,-,TGTGCCAGTAGGCCCCGTGGGAGCCATGGAAACACCATATATTTT,CASRPRGSHGNTIYF
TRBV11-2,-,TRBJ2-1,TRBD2,TGTGCCAGCACCCTGGGACTAGCGACTGAGCAGTTCTTC,CASTLGLATEQFF
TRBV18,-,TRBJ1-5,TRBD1,TGTGCCAGCTCACCGGAACCGACAGGGGGCGTCCAGCCCCAGCATTTT,CASSPEPTGGVQPQHF
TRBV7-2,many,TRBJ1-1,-,TGTGCCAGCAGCTTACGCGGCGCTCCTGAAGCTTTCTTT,CASSLRGAPEAFF
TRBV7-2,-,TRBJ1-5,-,TGTGCCAGCAGCTTAGAGGACAGACATTATAGCAATCAGCCCCAGCATTTT,CASSLEDRHYSNQPQHF
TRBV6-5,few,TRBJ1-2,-,TGTGCCAGCAGACCGAGGCTAAACTATGGCTACACCTTC,CASRPRLNYGYTF
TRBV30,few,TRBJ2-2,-,TGTGCCTGGAGTGGCAGGATATCGAACACCGGGGAGCTGTTTTTT,CAWSGRISNTGELFF
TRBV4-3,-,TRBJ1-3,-,TGCGCCAGCAGCCACGACGCGGACGGGACTGGAAACACCATATATTTT,CASSHDADGTGNTIYF
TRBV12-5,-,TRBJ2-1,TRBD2,TGTGCTAGTGGTCTGGGACTAGCTGATACCTACAATGAGCAGTTCTTC,CASGLGLADTYNEQFF
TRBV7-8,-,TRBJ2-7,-,TGTGCCAGCAGTCGTACCCAGGGCTCGGCCTACGAGCAGTACTTC,CASSRTQGSAYEQYF
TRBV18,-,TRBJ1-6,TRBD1,TGTGCCAGCTCACCCTCGACAGGGGTCGATAATTCACCCCTCCACTTT,CASSPSTGVDNSPLHF
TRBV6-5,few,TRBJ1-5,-,TGTGCCAGCAGACGCGGACTGGCCCCCAATCAGCCCCAGCATTTT,CASRRGLAPNQPQHF
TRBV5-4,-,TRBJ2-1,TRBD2,TGTGCCAGCAGCTTTAAGCGGGGGGGGTACAATGAGCAGTTCTTC,CASSFKRGGYNEQFF
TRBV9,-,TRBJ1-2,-,TGTGCCAGCAGCGTAGATGAGGAAGGCTACACCTTC,CASSVDEEGYTF
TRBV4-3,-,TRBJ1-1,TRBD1,TGCGCCAGCAGCCAAGATCGTGCAGGGGGTGAGGGAGCTTTCTTT,CASSQDRAGGEGAFF
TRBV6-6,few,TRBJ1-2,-,TGTGCCAGCAGTGACCTCAGGGGAATTTATGGCTACACCTTC,CASSDLRGIYGYTF
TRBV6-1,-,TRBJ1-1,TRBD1,TGTGCCAGCAGTGACCAGACAGGGAGTTCGCGAACTGAAGCTTTCTTT,CASSDQTGSSRTEAFF
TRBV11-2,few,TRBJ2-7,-,TGTGCCAGCAGCTTAGGTGGCGGAACCTACGAGCAGTACTTC,CASSLGGGTYEQYF
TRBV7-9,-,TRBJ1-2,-,TGTGCCAGCAGCTTAGCTTCAGGGAAAAAGGGCTACACCTTC,CASSLASGKKGYTF
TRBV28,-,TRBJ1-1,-,TGTGCCAGCAGTTCTACAGTGAACACTGAAGCTTTCTTT,CASSSTVNTEAFF
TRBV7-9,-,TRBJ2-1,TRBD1,TGTGCCAGCAGCAGGACAGGGGGCAAAGATCTCCAGTTCTTC,CASSRTGGKDLQFF
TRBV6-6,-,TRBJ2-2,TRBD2,TGTGCCAGCAGTTATACGAGCGGGGCCTACATCGGGGAGCTGTTTTTT,CASSYTSGAYIGELFF
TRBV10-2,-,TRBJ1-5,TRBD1,TGCGCCAGCAGTAACGAACAGGGGCATCAGCCCCAGCATTTT,CASSNEQGHQPQHF
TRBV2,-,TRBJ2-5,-,TGTGCCAGCAGTGAACAGATAGCACAAGAGACCCAGTACTTC,CASSEQIAQETQYF
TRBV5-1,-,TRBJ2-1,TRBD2,TGCGCCAGCAGCTTGGGAGCGGGGGGGTCCTACAATGAGCAGTTCTTC,CASSLGAGGSYNEQFF
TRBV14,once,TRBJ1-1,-,TGTGCCAGCAGCCCCGGGGGGATCCTGAACACTGAAGCTTTCTTT,CASSPGGILNTEAFF
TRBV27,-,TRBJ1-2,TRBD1,TGTGCCAGCAGTCCAGGGACAGGGCAAGGCTATGGCTACACCTTC,CASSPGTGQGYGYTF
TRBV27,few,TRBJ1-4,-,TGTGCCAGCAGTCCGGGTAGGGGGGGAGAAAAACTGTTTTTT,CASSPGRGGEKLFF
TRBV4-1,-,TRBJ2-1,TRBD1,TGCGCCAGCAGCCACCCGGACAGGGAACACAATGAGCAGTTCTTC,CASSHPDREHNEQFF
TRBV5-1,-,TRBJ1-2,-,TGCGCCAGCAGCCGAAACCCAGGGGAGAACTATGGCTACACCTTC,CASSRNPGENYGYTF
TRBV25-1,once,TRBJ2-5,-,TGTGCCAGCAGTGAAACTGACCAAGAGACCCAGTACTTC,CASSETDQETQYF
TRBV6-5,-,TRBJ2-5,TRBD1,TGTGCCAGCAGTCTCCGACAGGGTGGGGAGACCCAGTACTTC,CASSLRQGGETQYF
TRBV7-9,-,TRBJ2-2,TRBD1,TGTGCCAGCAGCTCGGACCGCAACAGGGGGACCACCGGGGAGCTGTTTTTT,CASSSDRNRGTTGELFF
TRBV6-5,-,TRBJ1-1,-,TGTGCCAGCAGGTCCCCCTGGGGGGGCACTGAAGCTTTCTTT,CASRSPWGGTEAFF
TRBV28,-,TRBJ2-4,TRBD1,TGTGCCAGCAGTCATCAGGGGGCAGGAGCCAAAAACATTCAGTACTTC,CASSHQGAGAKNIQYF